The rows below give T cell receptor beta chains drawn from one sample of a study of a mutant IDH1 vaccine in newly diagnosed glioma. Their antigen targets remain unknown. TCRdb's copy holds only in-frame clones and misses some; the assay was immunoSEQ multiplex PCR. The data hold more than 25,000 clones, with 65% to 85% observed a single time. The material sequenced was PBMCs, taken from a glioma patient whose treatment included an IDH1 peptide vaccine. The receptors originated from a man in his forties with glioma. Both conserved end residues are part of each CDR3. Each record gives: D gene, clone size, J gene, V gene, CDR3 DNA, CDR3 protein. D genes are given only for firm matches. The size entry is marked missing in some rows and otherwise reads once, few, many or a size class.

>-|-|TRBJ2-3|TRBV13
TGTGCCAGCAGCGTTATGGTCGGCACAGATACGCAGTATTTT
CASSVMVGTDTQYF
>-|-|TRBJ2-7|TRBV19
TGTGCCAGTAGTATGGGGGGATTGTCCTACGAGCAGTACTTC
CASSMGGLSYEQYF
>-|few|TRBJ2-1|TRBV11-2
TGTGCCAGCAGCTTAGAAGGTAGGGGAACGGATGAGCAGTTCTTC
CASSLEGRGTDEQFF
>-|-|TRBJ2-1|TRBV6-1
TGTGCCAGCAGCGCGTTCGATGAGCAGTTCTTC
CASSAFDEQFF
>-|-|TRBJ2-4|TRBV11-3
TGTGCCAGCAGCTTAACCAGGGACTCCCTGGCCAAAAACATTCAGTACTTC
CASSLTRDSLAKNIQYF
>TRBD1|-|TRBJ2-1|TRBV2
TGTGCCACCGACAGGGGCCGCGGGGACCTCAATGAGCAGTTCTTC
CATDRGRGDLNEQFF
>-|-|TRBJ2-3|TRBV7-2
TGTGCCAGCACCCCGACAGATACGCAGTATTTT
CASTPTDTQYF
>-|-|TRBJ2-5|TRBV19
TGTGCCAGTAGTATAGATCTATTGGGACAAGGCGGAGAGACCCAGTACTTC
CASSIDLLGQGGETQYF
>TRBD1|-|TRBJ1-1|TRBV7-8
TGTGCCAGCAGCTTAGGGGACAGGGGCACTGAAGCTTTCTTT
CASSLGDRGTEAFF
>-|-|TRBJ1-1|TRBV19
TGTGCCAGTAGTAATTCCCTTGGCAGTAACACTGAAGCTTTCTTT
CASSNSLGSNTEAFF
>-|once|TRBJ2-1|TRBV2
TGTGCCAGCAGGGCCCCCGGGGTCGATGAGCAGTTCTTC
CASRAPGVDEQFF
>-|-|TRBJ2-2|TRBV5-4
TGTGCCAGCAACCGGTGGGGGGCTGGCGGGGAGCTGTTTTTT
CASNRWGAGGELFF
>TRBD2|-|TRBJ2-1|TRBV11-2
TGTGCCAGCTCGTTCACCGGGGGGTTTTGGAATGAGCAGTTCTTC
CASSFTGGFWNEQFF
>TRBD1|-|TRBJ1-4|TRBV18
TGTGCCAGCTCACCACCGGGACAGGGGAATGAAAAACTGTTTTTT
CASSPPGQGNEKLFF
>TRBD2|few|TRBJ2-2|TRBV11-2
TGTGCCAGCAGCTCCGGACTAGCGGGAGGGACCGGGGAGCTGTTTTTT
CASSSGLAGGTGELFF
>TRBD1|-|TRBJ2-4|TRBV19
TGTGCCAGTAGCCTCCCCGGACAGGGCGGGATGGCCAAAAACATTCAGTACTTC
CASSLPGQGGMAKNIQYF
>TRBD1|few|TRBJ2-2|TRBV15
TGTGCCACCAGCGTCAAACAGGGGGCTTTGGACACCGGGGAGCTGTTTTTT
CATSVKQGALDTGELFF
>-|-|TRBJ1-1|TRBV15
TGTGCCACCAGCAGGGATTTCGGACAACCCGGTGCTGAAGCTTTCTTT
CATSRDFGQPGAEAFF
>-|-|TRBJ2-3|TRBV7-2
TGTGCCAGCAGCTTTCCCGATACGCAGTATTTT
CASSFPDTQYF
>-|-|TRBJ1-3|TRBV19
TGTGCCGGTAGAGGCCTCTCTGGAAACACCATATATTTT
CAGRGLSGNTIYF
>-|-|TRBJ1-2|TRBV6-5
TGTGCCAGCAGTTACCGGGGAGGGTATGTGGGTGGCTACACCTTC
CASSYRGGYVGGYTF
>-|-|TRBJ2-5|TRBV7-6
TGTGCCAGCAGCTTTTCAGGGGAAGAGACCCAGTACTTC
CASSFSGEETQYF
>TRBD2|-|TRBJ2-7|TRBV10-2
TGCGCCAGCAGACTCGCGGGAGACTCCTACGAGCAGTACTTC
CASRLAGDSYEQYF
>-|-|TRBJ2-5|TRBV7-9
TGTGCCAGCAGCTTAGTACCCATTGGGCTAGAAGAGACCCAGTACTTC
CASSLVPIGLEETQYF
>TRBD1|once|TRBJ1-4|TRBV5-1
TGCGCCAGCAGCGAGGGACAGAACCTTTATGAAAAACTGTTTTTT
CASSEGQNLYEKLFF
>-|-|TRBJ2-1|TRBV7-9
TGTGCCAGCAACCCCCTCTCGGGGCCCGTTGGCAATGAGCAGTTCTTC
CASNPLSGPVGNEQFF
>-|few|TRBJ1-1|TRBV19
TGTGCCAGCCGGGAGCTCGGGACCACTGAAGCTTTCTTT
CASRELGTTEAFF
>TRBD2|-|TRBJ2-7|TRBV6-6
TGTGCCAGCAGAGACAGCGGGGGGCCTAGCTCCTACGAGCAGTACTTC
CASRDSGGPSSYEQYF
>TRBD1|once|TRBJ1-4|TRBV4-3
TGCGCCAGCAGCCAATCCGCGACAGGGGAAAAACTGTTTTTT
CASSQSATGEKLFF
>-|-|TRBJ2-2|TRBV5-1
TGCGCCAGCAGCGGTCTAATCACCGGGGAGCTGTTTTTT
CASSGLITGELFF